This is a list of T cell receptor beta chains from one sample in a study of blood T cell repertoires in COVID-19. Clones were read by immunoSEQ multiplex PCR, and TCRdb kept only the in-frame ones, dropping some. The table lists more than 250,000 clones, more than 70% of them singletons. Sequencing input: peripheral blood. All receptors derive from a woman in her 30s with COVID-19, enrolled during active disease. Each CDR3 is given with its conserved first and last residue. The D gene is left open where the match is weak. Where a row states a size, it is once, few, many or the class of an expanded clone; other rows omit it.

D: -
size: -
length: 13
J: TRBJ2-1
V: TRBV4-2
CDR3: CASSHTVRNEQFF
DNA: TGTGCCAGCAGCCACACAGTCCGAAATGAGCAGTTCTTC

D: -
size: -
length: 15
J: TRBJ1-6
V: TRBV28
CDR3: CASSAYRVDNSPLHF
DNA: TGTGCCAGCAGTGCATACCGGGTCGATAATTCACCCCTCCACTTT

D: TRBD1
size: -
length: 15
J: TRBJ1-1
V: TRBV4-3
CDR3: CASSQDRRGGAEAFF
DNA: TGCGCCAGCAGCCAGGACAGGCGCGGTGGAGCTGAAGCTTTCTTT

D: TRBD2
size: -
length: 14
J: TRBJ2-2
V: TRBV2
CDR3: CASSGTSSTGELFF
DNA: TGTGCCAGCAGCGGGACTAGCTCCACCGGGGAGCTGTTTTTT

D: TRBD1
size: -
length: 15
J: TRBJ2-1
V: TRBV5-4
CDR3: CASSPPQGARGEQFF
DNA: TGTGCCAGCAGCCCCCCCCAGGGGGCTAGGGGTGAGCAGTTCTTC

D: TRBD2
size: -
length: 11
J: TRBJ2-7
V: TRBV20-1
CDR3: CSARRGVEQYF
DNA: TGCAGTGCCCGCCGGGGGGTCGAGCAGTACTTC

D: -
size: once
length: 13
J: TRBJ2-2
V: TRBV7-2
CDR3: CASSLAGAGELFF
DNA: TGTGCCAGCAGCTTAGCAGGGGCCGGGGAGCTGTTTTTT

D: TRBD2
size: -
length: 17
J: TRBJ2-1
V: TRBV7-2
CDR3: CASSLAATSGGLDEQFF
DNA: TGTGCCAGCAGCTTAGCCGCTACTAGCGGGGGGCTAGATGAGCAGTTCTTC

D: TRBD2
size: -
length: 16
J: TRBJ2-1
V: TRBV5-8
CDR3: CASSWVGLAGNNEQFF
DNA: TGTGCCAGCAGCTGGGTCGGGCTAGCGGGGAACAATGAGCAGTTCTTC

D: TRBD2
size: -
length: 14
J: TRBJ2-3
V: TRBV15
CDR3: CATSRSLGLVYSYF
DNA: TGTGCCACCAGCAGATCACTTGGACTAGTTTATTCGTATTTT

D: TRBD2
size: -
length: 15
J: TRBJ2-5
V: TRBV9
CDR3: CASSVGTGGTETQYF
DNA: TGTGCCAGCAGCGTTGGAACGGGGGGGACGGAGACCCAGTACTTC

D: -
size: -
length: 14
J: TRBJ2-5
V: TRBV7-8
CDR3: CASSLGTVQETQYF
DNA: TGTGCCAGCAGCTTAGGGACAGTCCAAGAGACCCAGTACTTC

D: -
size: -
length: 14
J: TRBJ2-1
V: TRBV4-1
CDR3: CASSQVTGGDEQFF
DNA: TGCGCCAGCAGCCAAGTGACGGGCGGGGATGAGCAGTTCTTC

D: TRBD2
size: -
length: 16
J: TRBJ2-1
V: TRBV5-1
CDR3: CASSLAAGGSYNEQFF
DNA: TGCGCCAGCAGCTTGGCCGCGGGGGGTTCCTACAATGAGCAGTTCTTC

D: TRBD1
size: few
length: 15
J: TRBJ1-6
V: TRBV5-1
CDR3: CASTPYPGTVWALHF
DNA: TGCGCCAGCACACCTTACCCCGGGACAGTTTGGGCCCTCCACTTT

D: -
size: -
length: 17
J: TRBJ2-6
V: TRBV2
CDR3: CASTRGQLRTGANVLTF
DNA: TGTGCCAGCACCCGAGGACAGTTGAGGACTGGGGCCAACGTCCTGACTTTC

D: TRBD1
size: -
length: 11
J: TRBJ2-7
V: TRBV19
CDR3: CASRTGAEQYF
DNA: TGTGCCAGTAGGACAGGGGCCGAGCAGTACTTC

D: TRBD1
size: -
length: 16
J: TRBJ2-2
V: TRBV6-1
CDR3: CASSGRQGRNTGELFF
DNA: TGTGCCAGCAGTGGCAGACAGGGTCGGAACACCGGGGAGCTGTTTTTT

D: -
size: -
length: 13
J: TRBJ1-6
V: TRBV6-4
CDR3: CASSESYNSPLHF
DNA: TGTGCCAGCAGTGAGTCATATAATTCACCCCTCCACTTT

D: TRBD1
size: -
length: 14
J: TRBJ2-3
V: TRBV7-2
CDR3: CASSIQGVTDTQYF
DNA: TGTGCCAGCAGCATACAGGGGGTGACAGATACGCAGTATTTT

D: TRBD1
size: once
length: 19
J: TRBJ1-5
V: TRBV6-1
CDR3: CASSEASGTGQSGNQPQHF
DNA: TGTGCCAGCAGTGAAGCGTCCGGGACAGGCCAATCGGGGAATCAGCCCCAGCATTTT

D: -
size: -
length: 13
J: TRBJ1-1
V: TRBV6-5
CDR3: CASSYGPKAEAFF
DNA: TGTGCCAGCAGTTACGGGCCAAAGGCCGAAGCTTTCTTT

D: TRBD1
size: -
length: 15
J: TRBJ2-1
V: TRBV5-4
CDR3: CASSLVRDSLNEQFF
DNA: TGTGCCAGCAGCTTGGTTCGGGACAGCTTGAATGAGCAGTTCTTC

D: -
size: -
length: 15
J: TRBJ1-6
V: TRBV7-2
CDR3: CASSLIPGRDSPLHF
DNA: TGTGCCAGCAGCTTAATTCCAGGGAGGGATTCACCCCTCCACTTT

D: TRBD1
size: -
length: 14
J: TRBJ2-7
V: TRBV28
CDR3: CASSSSGGEYEQYF
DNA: TGTGCCAGCAGCTCCTCAGGGGGCGAGTACGAGCAGTACTTC

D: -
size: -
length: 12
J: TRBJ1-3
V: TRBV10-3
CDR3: CAILSAGNTIYF
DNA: TGTGCCATCCTCAGTGCTGGAAACACCATATATTTT

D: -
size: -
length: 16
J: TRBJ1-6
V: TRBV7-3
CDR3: CASSSHPSRGDSPLHF
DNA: TGTGCCAGCAGCTCCCATCCGAGCAGGGGAGATTCACCCCTCCACTTT

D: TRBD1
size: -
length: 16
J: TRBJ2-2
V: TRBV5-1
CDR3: CASRHGQVFNTGELFF
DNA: TGCGCCAGCAGACATGGACAGGTTTTCAACACCGGGGAGCTGTTTTTT

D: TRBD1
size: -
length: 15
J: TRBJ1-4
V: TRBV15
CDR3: CATRSRDRWNEKLFF
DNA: TGTGCCACCAGATCCCGGGACAGATGGAATGAAAAACTGTTTTTT

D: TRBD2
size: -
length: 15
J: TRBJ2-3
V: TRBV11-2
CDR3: CASSPVAGNTDTQYF
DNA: TGTGCCAGCAGCCCAGTAGCGGGAAACACAGATACGCAGTATTTT

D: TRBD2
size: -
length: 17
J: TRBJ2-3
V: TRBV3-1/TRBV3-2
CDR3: CASSQETSGGPGDTQYF
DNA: TGTGCCAGCAGCCAAGAGACTAGCGGGGGGCCTGGAGATACGCAGTATTTT

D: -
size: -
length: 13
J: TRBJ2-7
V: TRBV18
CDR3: CASSRQGRDEQYF
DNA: TGTGCCAGCTCACGACAGGGGAGGGACGAGCAGTACTTC

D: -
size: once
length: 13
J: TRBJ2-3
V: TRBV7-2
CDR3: CASSITTSNTQYF
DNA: TGTGCCAGCAGCATAACGACTAGTAATACGCAGTATTTT

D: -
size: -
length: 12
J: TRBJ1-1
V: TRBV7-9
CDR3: CASRGLNTEAFF
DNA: TGTGCCAGCAGAGGACTCAACACTGAAGCTTTCTTT

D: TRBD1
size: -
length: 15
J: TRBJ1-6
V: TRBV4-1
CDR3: CASSQDPGGPLTLHF
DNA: TGCGCCAGCAGCCAAGATCCAGGGGGTCCCCTGACCCTCCACTTT

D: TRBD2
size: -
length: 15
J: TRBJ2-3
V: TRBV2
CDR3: CASKWGGGAEDTQYF
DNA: TGTGCCAGCAAATGGGGCGGGGGGGCCGAAGATACGCAGTATTTT

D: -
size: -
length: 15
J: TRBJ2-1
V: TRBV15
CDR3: CATSRTRVSYNEQFF
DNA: TGTGCCACCAGCAGAACCAGGGTCTCCTACAATGAGCAGTTCTTC

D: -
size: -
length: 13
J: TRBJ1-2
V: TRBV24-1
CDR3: CATSGGGRYGYTF
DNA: TGTGCCACCAGTGGTGGCGGTAGGTATGGCTACACCTTC

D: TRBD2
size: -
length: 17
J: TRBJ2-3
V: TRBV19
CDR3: CASSSRRTSGGVDTQYF
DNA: TGTGCCAGTAGTTCCCGTCGGACTAGCGGGGGCGTGGATACGCAGTATTTT

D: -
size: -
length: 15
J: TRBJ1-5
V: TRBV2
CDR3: CASRRAGDTNQPQHF
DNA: TGTGCCAGCCGACGAGCAGGGGACACCAATCAGCCCCAGCATTTT

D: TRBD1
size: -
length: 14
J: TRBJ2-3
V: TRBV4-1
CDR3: CASSQDRGLDTQYF
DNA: TGCGCCAGCAGCCAAGACAGGGGGTTGGATACGCAGTATTTT

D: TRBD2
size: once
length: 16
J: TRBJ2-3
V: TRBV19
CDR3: CASSIRTSGYTDTQYF
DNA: TGTGCCAGTAGTATCAGGACTAGCGGCTACACAGATACGCAGTATTTT

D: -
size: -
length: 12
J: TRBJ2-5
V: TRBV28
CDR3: CASGAVQETQYF
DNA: TGTGCCAGCGGAGCGGTCCAAGAGACCCAGTACTTC

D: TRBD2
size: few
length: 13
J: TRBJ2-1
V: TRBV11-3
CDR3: CASSSPRTSGLFF
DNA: TGTGCCAGCAGCTCTCCCCGGACTAGTGGCCTGTTCTTC

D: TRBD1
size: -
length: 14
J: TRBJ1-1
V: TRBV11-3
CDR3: CASSLVYRGPEAFF
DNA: TGTGCCAGCAGCTTAGTATACAGGGGGCCTGAAGCTTTCTTT

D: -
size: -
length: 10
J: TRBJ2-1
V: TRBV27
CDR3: CASGGPEQFF
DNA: TGTGCCAGCGGCGGTCCTGAGCAGTTCTTC

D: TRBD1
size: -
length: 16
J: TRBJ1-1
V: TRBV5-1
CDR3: CASSLGTGNMNTEAFF
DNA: TGCGCCAGCAGCCTCGGGACAGGGAACATGAACACTGAAGCTTTCTTT

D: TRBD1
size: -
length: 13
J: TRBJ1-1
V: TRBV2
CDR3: CASSGGWTGEAFF
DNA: TGTGCCAGCAGTGGAGGATGGACAGGTGAAGCTTTCTTT

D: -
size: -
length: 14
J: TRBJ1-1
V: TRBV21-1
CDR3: CASSNSPVNTEAFF
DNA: TGTGCCAGCAGCAATTCCCCAGTAAACACTGAAGCTTTCTTT

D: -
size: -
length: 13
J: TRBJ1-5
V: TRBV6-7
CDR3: CASSYSTGQPQHF
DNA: TGTGCCAGCAGTTACTCGACGGGGCAGCCCCAGCATTTT

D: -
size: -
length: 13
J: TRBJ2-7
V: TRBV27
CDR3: CASSLNTGFTEYF
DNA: TGTGCCAGCAGTCTCAATACAGGGTTTACGGAGTACTTC